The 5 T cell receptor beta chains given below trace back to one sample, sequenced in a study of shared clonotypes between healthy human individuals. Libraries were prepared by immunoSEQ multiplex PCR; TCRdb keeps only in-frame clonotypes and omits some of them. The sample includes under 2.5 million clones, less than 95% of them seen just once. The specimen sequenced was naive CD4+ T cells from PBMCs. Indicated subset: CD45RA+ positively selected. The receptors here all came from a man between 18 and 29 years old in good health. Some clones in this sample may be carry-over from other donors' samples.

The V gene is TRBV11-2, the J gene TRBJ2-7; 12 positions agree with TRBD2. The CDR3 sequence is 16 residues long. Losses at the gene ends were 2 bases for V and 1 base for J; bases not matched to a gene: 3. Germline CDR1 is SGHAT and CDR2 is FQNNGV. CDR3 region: CASSLSTSGRSYEQYF. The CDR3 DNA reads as TGTGCCAGCAGCTTATCGACTAGCGGGAGATCCTACGAGCAGTACTTC.

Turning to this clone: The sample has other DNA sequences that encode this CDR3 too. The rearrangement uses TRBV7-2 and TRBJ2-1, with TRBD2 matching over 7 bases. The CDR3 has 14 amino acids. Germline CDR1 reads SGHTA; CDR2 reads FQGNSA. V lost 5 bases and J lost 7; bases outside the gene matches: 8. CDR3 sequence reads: CASSPSGGRNEQFF. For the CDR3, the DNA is TGTGCCAGCAGCCCTAGCGGAGGACGGAATGAGCAGTTCTTC.

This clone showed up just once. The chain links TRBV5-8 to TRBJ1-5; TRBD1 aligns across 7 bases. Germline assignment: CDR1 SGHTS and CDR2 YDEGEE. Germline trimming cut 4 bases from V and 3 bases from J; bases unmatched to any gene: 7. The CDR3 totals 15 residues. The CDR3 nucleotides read TGTGCCAGCAGCCCTGGGGACAGCACCAATCAGCCCCAGCATTTT. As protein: CASSPGDSTNQPQHF.

The CDR3 reads CASLTPGSGNQPQHF. For the CDR3, the DNA is TGTGCCAGCTTAACCCCAGGGTCCGGCAATCAGCCCCAGCATTTT. The chain links TRBV28 to TRBJ1-5; TRBD1 is a possible D gene (5 bases). The V gene's germline CDR1 is MDHEN and CDR2 SYDVKM. The CDR3 is 15 amino acids. Trimming removed 8 bases at V and 2 bases at J, with 16 bases between.

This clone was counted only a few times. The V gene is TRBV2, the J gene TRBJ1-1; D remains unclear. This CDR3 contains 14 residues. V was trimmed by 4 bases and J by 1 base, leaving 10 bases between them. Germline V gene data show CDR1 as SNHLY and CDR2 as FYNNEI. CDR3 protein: CASSGLVGNTEAFF. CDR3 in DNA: TGTGCCAGCAGTGGTCTGGTGGGGAACACTGAAGCTTTCTTT.